Listed below are T cell receptor beta chains from one sample, sequenced in a study of human T cells and chemical hapten exposure. TCRdb used MiXCR to reprocess the RACE reads, holding one entry per CDR3 protein. The table lists 270,000 or so distinct CDR3 sequences, approximately 7.5% of them singletons. Specimen: whole blood, collected in connection with sensitization to the hapten diphenylcyclopropenone (DPC). These receptors came from a man aged 18 to 29 with alopecia areata. Some clones in this sample may be carry-over from other donors' samples. Both conserved end residues are trimmed from each CDR3. A row's size may be missing; if present it is once, few, many or a size class.

J gene,clone size,V gene,CDR3 protein
TRBJ2-2,few,TRBV5-4,ASNGGGDTDGELF
TRBJ1-5,few,TRBV3-1,ASSPHRVIGQPQH
TRBJ1-5,-,TRBV15,ATSADRGGNQPQH
TRBJ2-1,few,TRBV6-1,ASKQGPNSYNEQF
TRBJ1-1,many,TRBV5-1,ASSRNQEGNTEAF
TRBJ1-2,-,TRBV24-1,ATSDTMKMYGYT
TRBJ1-1,many,TRBV27,ASRLQGQSTEAF
TRBJ1-1,-,TRBV20-1,SARGAGGVVAEAF
TRBJ2-3,-,TRBV18,ASSPQASTDTQY
TRBJ1-2,many,TRBV20-1,SARDTVNYGYT
TRBJ1-1,many,TRBV29-1,SVEERDREGTEAF
TRBJ2-2,few,TRBV9,ASRSGSGELF
TRBJ1-6,-,TRBV14,ASSQVTGPGNSPLH
TRBJ1-2,many,TRBV3-1,ASSYNYGYT
TRBJ2-1,-,TRBV6-2/TRBV6-3,ASSYSIRGNSYNEQF
TRBJ2-1,few,TRBV4-1,ASSRTLRDEQF
TRBJ2-2,-,TRBV9,ASSETGQNTGELF
TRBJ2-5,many,TRBV29-1,SVVPRDRQY
TRBJ2-1,-,TRBV7-2,ASSLVEVEQF
TRBJ1-1,many,TRBV6-2/TRBV6-3,ASSPGGGRTEAF
TRBJ1-3,-,TRBV10-3,AITEGRTGRSGNTIY
TRBJ2-7,few,TRBV25-1,ASSRRAGAGGEQY
TRBJ2-1,-,TRBV7-2,ATSLRGGQF
TRBJ2-7,-,TRBV2,ASRPVGAYEQY
TRBJ1-5,few,TRBV28,ASSFLSQGWNQPQH
TRBJ2-3,few,TRBV7-9,ASSSGLATADTQY
TRBJ2-2,-,TRBV5-1,ASSAAESRELF
TRBJ2-5,many,TRBV5-1,ASSLVWGPEETQY
TRBJ2-2,few,TRBV4-3,ASSLHTGSAGELF
TRBJ2-3,-,TRBV9,ASSRGDDTQY